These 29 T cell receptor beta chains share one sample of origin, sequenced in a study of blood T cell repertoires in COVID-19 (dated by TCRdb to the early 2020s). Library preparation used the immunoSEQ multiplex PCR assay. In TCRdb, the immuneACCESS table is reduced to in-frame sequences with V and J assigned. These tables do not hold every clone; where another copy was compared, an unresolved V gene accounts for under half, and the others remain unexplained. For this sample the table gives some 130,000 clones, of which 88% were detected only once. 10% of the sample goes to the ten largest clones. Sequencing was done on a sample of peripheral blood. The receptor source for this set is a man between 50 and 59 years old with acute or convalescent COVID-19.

The CDR3 nucleotides are TGCAGCGTCGCGAGAGGGTCGGTAGCTGGAAACACCATATATTTT. This encodes CSVARGSVAGNTIYF. This chain links TRBV29-1 with TRBJ1-3; no clear D gene. V lost 6 bases and J 2 bases, leaving 17 bases between the germline ends. The CDR3 extends over 15 amino acids. Germline-derived CDR1 and CDR2 are SQVTM and ANQGSEA.

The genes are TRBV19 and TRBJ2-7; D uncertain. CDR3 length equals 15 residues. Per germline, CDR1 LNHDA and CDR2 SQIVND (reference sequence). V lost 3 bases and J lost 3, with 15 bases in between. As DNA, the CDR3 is TGTGCCAGTAGTATTGACGGAGCCGGATACTACGAGCAGTACTTC. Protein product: CASSIDGAGYYEQYF.

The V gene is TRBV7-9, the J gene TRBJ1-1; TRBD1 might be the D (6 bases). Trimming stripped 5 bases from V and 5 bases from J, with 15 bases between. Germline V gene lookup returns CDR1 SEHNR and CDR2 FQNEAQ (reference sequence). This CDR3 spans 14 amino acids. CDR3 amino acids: CASSPLGGGTEAFF. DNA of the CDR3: TGTGCCAGCAGCCCCCTGGGAGGGGGAACTGAAGCTTTCTTT.

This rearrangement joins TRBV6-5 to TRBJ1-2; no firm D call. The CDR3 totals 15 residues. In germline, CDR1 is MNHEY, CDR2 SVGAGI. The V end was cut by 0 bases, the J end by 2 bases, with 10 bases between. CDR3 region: CASSYSESSNYGYTF. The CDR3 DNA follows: TGTGCCAGCAGTTACTCGGAGTCTTCGAACTATGGCTACACCTTC.

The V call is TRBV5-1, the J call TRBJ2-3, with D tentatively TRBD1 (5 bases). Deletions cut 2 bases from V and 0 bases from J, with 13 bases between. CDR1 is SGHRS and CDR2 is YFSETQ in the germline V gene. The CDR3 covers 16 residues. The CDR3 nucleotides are TGCGCCAGCAGCTTACAACAGGAGAGGAGCACAGATACGCAGTATTTT. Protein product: CASSLQQERSTDTQYF.

CDR3 DNA sequence: TGTGCCATCAGTGGACAGGGGGATGGAACTGAAGCTTTCTTT. Translated, it gives CAISGQGDGTEAFF. The chain is built from TRBV10-3 and TRBJ1-1; 9 nucleotides line up with TRBD1. There are 14 residues in the CDR3. Germline assignment: CDR1 ENHRY and CDR2 SYGVKD. With V trimmed by 4 bases and J by 5 bases, 5 bases remained unmatched.

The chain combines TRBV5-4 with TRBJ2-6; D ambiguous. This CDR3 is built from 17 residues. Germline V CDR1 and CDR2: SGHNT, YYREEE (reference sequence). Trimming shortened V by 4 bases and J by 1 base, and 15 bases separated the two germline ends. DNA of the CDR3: TGTGCCAGCAGCCCCGTCGTCCGTCTGTCTGGGGCCAACGTCCTGACTTTC. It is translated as CASSPVVRLSGANVLTF.

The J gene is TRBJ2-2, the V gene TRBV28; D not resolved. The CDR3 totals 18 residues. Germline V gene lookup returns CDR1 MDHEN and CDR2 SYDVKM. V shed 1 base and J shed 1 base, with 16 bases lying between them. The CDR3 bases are TGTGCCAGCAGTTTATTTGTGAAATACCTGAGGAACACCGGGGAGCTGTTTTTT. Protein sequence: CASSLFVKYLRNTGELFF.

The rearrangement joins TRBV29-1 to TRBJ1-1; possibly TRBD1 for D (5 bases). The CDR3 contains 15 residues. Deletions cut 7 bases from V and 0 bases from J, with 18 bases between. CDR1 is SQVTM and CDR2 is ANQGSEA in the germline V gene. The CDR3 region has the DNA TGCAGCGCCTCAACTACCGGGACTGTGAACACTGAAGCTTTCTTT. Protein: CSASTTGTVNTEAFF. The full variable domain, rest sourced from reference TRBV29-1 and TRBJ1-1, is SAVISQKPSRDICQRGTSLTIQCQVDSQVTMMFWYRQQPGQSLTLIATANQGSEATYESGFVIDKFPISRPNLTFSTLTVSNMSPEDSSIYLCSASTTGTVNTEAFFGQGTRLTVV.

Written as DNA, the CDR3 is TGTGCCAGCAGCCAACGCTCCGGGACAGACAATGAAAAACTGTTTTTT. It codes for CASSQRSGTDNEKLFF. The V call is TRBV7-9, the J call TRBJ1-4; 7 bases are a match to TRBD1. CDR1 SEHNR and CDR2 FQNEAQ come from the germline V gene (reference sequence). The CDR3 sequence is 16 residues long. Trimming cost V 5 bases and J 5 bases; bases outside gene matches: 11.

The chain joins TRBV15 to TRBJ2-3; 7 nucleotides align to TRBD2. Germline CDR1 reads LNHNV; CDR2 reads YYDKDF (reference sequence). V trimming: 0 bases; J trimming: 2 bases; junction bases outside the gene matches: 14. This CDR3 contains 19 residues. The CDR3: CATSRDSPFAGAPTDTQYF. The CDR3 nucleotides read TGTGCCACCAGCAGAGATAGTCCCTTTGCGGGAGCCCCCACAGATACGCAGTATTTT. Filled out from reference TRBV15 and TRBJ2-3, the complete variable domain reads DAMVIQNPRYQVTQFGKPVTLSCSQTLNHNVMYWYQQKSSQAPKLLFHYYDKDFNNEADTPDNFQSRRPNTSFCFLDIRSPGLGDTAMYLCATSRDSPFAGAPTDTQYFGPGTRLTVL.

DNA for the CDR3: TGTGCCACCAGACAGGGCCCTCACTATGGCTACACCTTC. It encodes CATRQGPHYGYTF. The chain combines TRBV28 with TRBJ1-2; 7 bases align to TRBD1. This CDR3 comprises 13 residues. From germline, CDR1 is MDHEN and CDR2 SYDVKM. With V trimmed by 10 bases and J by 3 bases, 8 bases remained unmatched.

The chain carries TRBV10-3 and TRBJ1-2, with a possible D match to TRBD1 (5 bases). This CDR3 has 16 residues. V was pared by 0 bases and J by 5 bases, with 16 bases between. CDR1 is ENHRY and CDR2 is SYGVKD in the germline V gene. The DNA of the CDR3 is TGTGCCATCAGTGAGTCGTTGGTGACAGCCGTTTATGGCTACACCTTC. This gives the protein CAISESLVTAVYGYTF.

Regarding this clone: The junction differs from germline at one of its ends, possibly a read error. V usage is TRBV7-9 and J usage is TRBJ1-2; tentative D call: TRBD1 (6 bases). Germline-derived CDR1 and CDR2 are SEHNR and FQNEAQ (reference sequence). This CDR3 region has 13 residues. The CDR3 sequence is CASTLLQGYGYTF. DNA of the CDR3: TGTGCCAGCACCTTACTCCAGGGGTACGGCTACACCTTC.

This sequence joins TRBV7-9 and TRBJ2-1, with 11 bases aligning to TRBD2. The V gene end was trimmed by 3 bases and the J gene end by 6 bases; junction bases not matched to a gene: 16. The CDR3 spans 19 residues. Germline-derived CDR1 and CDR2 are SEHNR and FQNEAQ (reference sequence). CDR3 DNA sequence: TGTGCCAGCAGCTTTTTCCGGACTAGCGGGTCTCAGGGGCGCAATGAGCAGTTCTTC. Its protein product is CASSFFRTSGSQGRNEQFF. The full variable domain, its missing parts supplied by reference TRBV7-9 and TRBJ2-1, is DTGVSQNPRHKITKRGQNVTFRCDPISEHNRLYWYRQTLGQGPEFLTYFQNEAQLEKSRLLSDRFSAERPKGSFSTLEIQRTEQGDSAMYLCASSFFRTSGSQGRNEQFFGPGTRLTVL.

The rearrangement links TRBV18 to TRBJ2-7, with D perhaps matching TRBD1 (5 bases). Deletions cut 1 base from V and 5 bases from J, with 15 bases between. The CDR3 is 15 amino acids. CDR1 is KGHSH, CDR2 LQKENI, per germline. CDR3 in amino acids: CASSPRSQGRNEQYF. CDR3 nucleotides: TGTGCCAGCTCACCACGTAGTCAGGGTAGAAACGAGCAGTACTTC.

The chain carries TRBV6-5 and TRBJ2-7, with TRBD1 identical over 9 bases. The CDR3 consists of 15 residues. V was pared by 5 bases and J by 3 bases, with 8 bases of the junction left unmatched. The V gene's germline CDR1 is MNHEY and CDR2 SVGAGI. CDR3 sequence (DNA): TGTGCCAGCAGTACACCGGGACAGGGAGTCTACGAGCAGTACTTC. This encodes CASSTPGQGVYEQYF.

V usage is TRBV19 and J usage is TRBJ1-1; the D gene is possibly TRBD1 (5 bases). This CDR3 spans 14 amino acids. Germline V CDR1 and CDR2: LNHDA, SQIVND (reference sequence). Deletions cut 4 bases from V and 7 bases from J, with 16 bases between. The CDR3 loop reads CASSTSPGGREAFF. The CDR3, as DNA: TGTGCCAGTAGTACCTCCCCGGGGGGTCGTGAAGCTTTCTTT. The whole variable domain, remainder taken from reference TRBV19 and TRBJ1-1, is DGGITQSPKYLFRKEGQNVTLSCEQNLNHDAMYWYRQDPGQGLRLIYYSQIVNDFQKGDIAEGYSVSREKKESFPLTVTSAQKNPTAFYLCASSTSPGGREAFFGQGTRLTVV.

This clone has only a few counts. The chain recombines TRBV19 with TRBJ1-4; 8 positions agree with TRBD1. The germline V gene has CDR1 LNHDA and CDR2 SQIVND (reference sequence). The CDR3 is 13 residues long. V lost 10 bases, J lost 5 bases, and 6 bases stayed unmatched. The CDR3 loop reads CATWDRRNEKLFF. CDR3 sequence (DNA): TGTGCCACTTGGGACAGGAGGAATGAAAAACTGTTTTTT. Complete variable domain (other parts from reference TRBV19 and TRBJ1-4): DGGITQSPKYLFRKEGQNVTLSCEQNLNHDAMYWYRQDPGQGLRLIYYSQIVNDFQKGDIAEGYSVSREKKESFPLTVTSAQKNPTAFYLCATWDRRNEKLFFGSGTQLSVL.

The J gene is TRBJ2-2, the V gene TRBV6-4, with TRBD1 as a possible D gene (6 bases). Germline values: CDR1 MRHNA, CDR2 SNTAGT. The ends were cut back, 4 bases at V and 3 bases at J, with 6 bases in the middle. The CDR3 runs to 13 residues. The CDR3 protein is CASSAGDTGELFF. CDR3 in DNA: TGTGCCAGCAGTGCAGGGGACACCGGGGAGCTGTTTTTT.

CDR3 in amino acids: CASSQGLRTGDPEAFF. The CDR3 bases are TGTGCCAGCAGCCAAGGCCTTAGGACAGGGGACCCTGAAGCTTTCTTT. The chain carries TRBV4-2 and TRBJ1-1; 9 bases match TRBD1. From germline, CDR1 is LGHNA and CDR2 YNFKEQ. The CDR3 has 16 amino acids. The ends lost 1 base at V and 6 bases at J; junction bases unmatched: 9.

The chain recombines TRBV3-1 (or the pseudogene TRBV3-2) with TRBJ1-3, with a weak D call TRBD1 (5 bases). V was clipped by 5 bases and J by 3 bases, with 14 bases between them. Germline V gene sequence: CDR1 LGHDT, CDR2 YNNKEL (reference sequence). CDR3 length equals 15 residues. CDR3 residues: CASSSGQGGGNTIYF. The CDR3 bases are TGTGCCAGCAGCTCCGGGCAGGGAGGTGGAAACACCATATATTTT.

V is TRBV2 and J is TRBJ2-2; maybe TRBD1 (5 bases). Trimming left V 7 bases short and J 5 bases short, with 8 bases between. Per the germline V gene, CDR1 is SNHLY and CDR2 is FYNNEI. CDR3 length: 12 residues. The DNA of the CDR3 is TGTGCCAGCACGAGACAGACCGGGGAGCTGTTTTTT. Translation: CASTRQTGELFF. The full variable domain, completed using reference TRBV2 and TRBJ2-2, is EPEVTQTPSHQVTQMGQEVILRCVPISNHLYFYWYRQILGQKVEFLVSFYNNEISEKSEIFDDQFSVERPDGSNFTLKIRSTKLEDSAMYFCASTRQTGELFFGEGSRLTVL.

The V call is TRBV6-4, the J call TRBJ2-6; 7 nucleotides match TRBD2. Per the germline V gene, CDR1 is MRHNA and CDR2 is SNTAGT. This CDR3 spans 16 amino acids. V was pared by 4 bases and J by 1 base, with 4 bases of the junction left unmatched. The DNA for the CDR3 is TGTGCCAGCAGTGGCGGGGGATGGTCTGGGGCCAACGTCCTGACTTTC. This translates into CASSGGGWSGANVLTF.

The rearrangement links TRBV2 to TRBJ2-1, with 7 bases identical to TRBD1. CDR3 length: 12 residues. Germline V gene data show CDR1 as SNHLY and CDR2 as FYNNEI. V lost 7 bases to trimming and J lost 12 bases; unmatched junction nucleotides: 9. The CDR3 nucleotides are TGTGCCAGCAAATCCGAATGGACAGGGCAGTTCTTC. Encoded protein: CASKSEWTGQFF. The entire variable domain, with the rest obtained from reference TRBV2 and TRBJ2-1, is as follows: EPEVTQTPSHQVTQMGQEVILRCVPISNHLYFYWYRQILGQKVEFLVSFYNNEISEKSEIFDDQFSVERPDGSNFTLKIRSTKLEDSAMYFCASKSEWTGQFFGPGTRLTVL.

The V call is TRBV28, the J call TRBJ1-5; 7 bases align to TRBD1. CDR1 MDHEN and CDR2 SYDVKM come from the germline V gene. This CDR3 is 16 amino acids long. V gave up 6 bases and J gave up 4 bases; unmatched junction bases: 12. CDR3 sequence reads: CASSSRQGVNNQPQHF. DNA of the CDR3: TGTGCCAGCAGCTCCCGACAGGGTGTTAATAATCAGCCCCAGCATTTT.

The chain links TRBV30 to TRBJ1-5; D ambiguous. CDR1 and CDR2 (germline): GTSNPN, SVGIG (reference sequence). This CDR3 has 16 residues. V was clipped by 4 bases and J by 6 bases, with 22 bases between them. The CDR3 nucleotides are TGTGCCTGGACCCCGGGAGGGATCTGGTTTGGTCAGCCCCAGCATTTT. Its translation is CAWTPGGIWFGQPQHF.

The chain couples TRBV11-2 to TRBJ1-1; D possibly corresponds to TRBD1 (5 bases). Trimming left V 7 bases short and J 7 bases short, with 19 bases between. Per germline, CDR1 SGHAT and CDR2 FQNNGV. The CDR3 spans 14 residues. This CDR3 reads CASNPGWGASEAFF. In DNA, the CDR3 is TGTGCCAGCAACCCCGGATGGGGCGCAAGTGAAGCTTTCTTT. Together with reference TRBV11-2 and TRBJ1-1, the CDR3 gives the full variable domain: EAGVAQSPRYKIIEKRQSVAFWCNPISGHATLYWYQQILGQGPKLLIQFQNNGVVDDSQLPKDRFSAERLKGVDSTLKIQPAKLEDSAVYLCASNPGWGASEAFFGQGTRLTVV.

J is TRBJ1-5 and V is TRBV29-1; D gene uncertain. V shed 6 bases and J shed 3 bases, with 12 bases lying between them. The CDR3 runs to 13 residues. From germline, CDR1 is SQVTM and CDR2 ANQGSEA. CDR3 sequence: CSVHSHLNQPQHF. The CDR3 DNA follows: TGCAGCGTCCACAGTCACCTCAATCAGCCCCAGCATTTT.